The 16 T cell receptor beta chains given below trace back to one sample, sequenced in a study of blood T cell repertoires in COVID-19. The data were produced by immunoSEQ multiplex PCR, yet TCRdb's version contains in-frame clones alone and is incomplete. Of over 65,000 clones in the sample, about nine tenths were seen once. The sample comprised peripheral blood. Receptors originate from a human donor in a cohort sampled during active COVID-19.

The gene calls are TRBV20-1 and TRBJ2-7; a weak D match, TRBD2 (5 bases). This CDR3 region has 11 residues. With 5 bases removed from V and 4 bases from J, the gap between germline ends came to 9 bases. CDR1 and CDR2 from the germline V gene are DFQATT and SNEGSKA (reference sequence). The CDR3 nucleotides are TGCAGTGCTTCCTCGGGGTACGAGCAGTACTTC. The encoded protein is CSASSGYEQYF.

This sequence joins TRBV11-2 and TRBJ2-2; 12 bases are shared with TRBD1. Per the germline V gene, CDR1 is SGHAT and CDR2 is FQNNGV. This CDR3 contains 18 residues. The V gene end was trimmed by 3 bases and the J gene end by 7 bases; junction bases not matched to a gene: 12. The DNA of the CDR3 is TGTGCCAGCAGCTTCTCCTTCCGGGACAGGGGGCGTAACGGGGAGCTGTTTTTT. The encoded protein is CASSFSFRDRGRNGELFF.

This clone appeared once. An end of the junction does not agree with germline; a read error may underlie this. At the DNA level, this CDR3 is encoded by other sequences in the same sample as well. The V call is TRBV19, the J call TRBJ1-5; TRBD1 matches at 11 bases. This CDR3 region has 14 residues. Germline CDR1 reads LNHDA; CDR2 reads SQIVND (reference sequence). In nucleotides, the CDR3 is TGTGCCAGTGCGGGACAGGGGGTCAATCAGCCTCAGCATTTT. Residues: CASAGQGVNQPQHF.

The chain uses TRBV5-6 and TRBJ2-7; tentatively, D is TRBD1 (5 bases). Germline CDR1 SGHDT, CDR2 YYEEEE. V was cut by 4 bases and J by 1 base, with 15 bases left in between. The CDR3 length is 15 residues. The CDR3: CASSRSLQGSYEQYF. The CDR3 nucleotides are TGTGCCAGCAGCCGAAGCCTCCAGGGTTCCTACGAGCAGTACTTC.

The chain joins TRBV12-3 or TRBV12-4 to TRBJ2-7; no definite D call. The CDR3 consists of 13 residues. V lost 2 bases to trimming and J lost 0 bases, with 5 bases between them. CDR3 amino acids: CASSLRSSYEQYF. In nucleotides, the CDR3 is TGTGCCAGCAGTTTACGCAGCTCCTACGAGCAGTACTTC.

With regard to this clone: The junction does not match germline at one end; this may be a read error. The gene calls are TRBV7-7 and TRBJ1-2; TRBD1 matches 8 bases. The CDR3 is 16 residues long. Per germline, CDR1 SSHAT and CDR2 FNYEAQ (reference sequence). CDR3 protein: CASSKGADRANYGYTF. The CDR3 bases are TGTGCTAGCAGCAAGGGGGCGGACAGGGCTAACTATGGCTACACCTTC.

The chain employs TRBV20-1 and TRBJ2-3, with 7 bases that match TRBD1. The junction had 1 base not matched to a gene; V was cut back by 3 bases and J by 1 base. Germline V gene lookup returns CDR1 DFQATT and CDR2 SNEGSKA (reference sequence). The CDR3 has 13 amino acids. The CDR3 here is CSASTGGTDTQYF. The CDR3 nucleotides read TGCAGTGCTAGTACAGGGGGCACAGATACGCAGTATTTT.

The chain has TRBV2 and TRBJ2-4; 7 bases are a match to TRBD2. This CDR3 contains 16 residues. With V trimmed by 7 bases and J by 7 bases, 16 bases remained unmatched. The germline V gene has CDR1 SNHLY and CDR2 FYNNEI. CDR3 sequence: CASNGLAGAGGNIQYF. The CDR3 DNA sequence: TGTGCCAGCAATGGGCTCGCCGGGGCCGGGGGGAACATTCAGTACTTC. The entire variable domain, with the rest obtained from reference TRBV2 and TRBJ2-4, is as follows: EPEVTQTPSHQVTQMGQEVILRCVPISNHLYFYWYRQILGQKVEFLVSFYNNEISEKSEIFDDQFSVERPDGSNFTLKIRSTKLEDSAMYFCASNGLAGAGGNIQYFGAGTRLSVL.

This clone was detected only a few times. The CDR3 reads CASRLPGQYNSPLHF. The CDR3 DNA sequence: TGTGCCAGCAGACTTCCGGGACAGTATAATTCACCCCTCCACTTT. The V gene is TRBV5-5, the J gene TRBJ1-6, with TRBD1 matching 7 bases. The junction had 6 bases not matched to a gene; V was cut back by 5 bases and J by 4 bases. From germline, CDR1 is SGHKS and CDR2 YYEKEE (reference sequence). The CDR3 runs 15 residues.

The chain recombines TRBV14 with TRBJ2-5, with 11 bases fitting TRBD2. Germline values: CDR1 SGHDN, CDR2 FVKESK. CDR3 length equals 16 residues. After removal of 4 bases from V and 0 bases from J, the junction contained 4 bases not matched to a gene. As DNA, the CDR3 is TGTGCCAGCAGCCCACTAGCGGGGGACAACCAAGAGACCCAGTACTTC. Its protein is CASSPLAGDNQETQYF.

This chain connects TRBV14 to TRBJ1-1; no firm D call. The CDR3 totals 14 residues. V was pared by 5 bases and J by 1 base, with 11 bases between. Looked up from germline, CDR1 is SGHDN and CDR2 is FVKESK. CDR3: CASSAPGRNTEAFF. The DNA of the CDR3 is TGTGCCAGCAGCGCGCCGGGGAGGAACACTGAAGCTTTCTTT.

CDR3 protein: CASSASGVEKQPQHF. The CDR3 region has the DNA TGTGCCAGCAGTGCCTCAGGGGTGGAGAAACAGCCCCAGCATTTT. V usage is TRBV6-6 and J usage is TRBJ1-5; D possibly corresponds to TRBD1 (6 bases). The CDR3 spans 15 residues. In germline, CDR1 is MNHNY, CDR2 SVGAGI (reference sequence). Trimming pared 5 bases from V and 7 bases from J, leaving 18 bases between.

This clone was seen only once. The V gene is TRBV5-6, the J gene TRBJ2-3; D not resolved. Trimming shortened V by 1 base and J by 0 bases, and 6 bases separated the two germline ends. Per the germline V gene, CDR1 is SGHDT and CDR2 is YYEEEE. The CDR3 runs to 14 residues. The CDR3 sequence: CASSLPLSTDTQYF. CDR3 coding DNA: TGTGCCAGCAGCTTGCCCCTCAGCACAGATACGCAGTATTTT.

CDR3 coding DNA: TGTGCCAGCAGCTTGGGTAGGGGTTCGAACACCGGGGAGCTGTTTTTT. Protein: CASSLGRGSNTGELFF. This rearrangement joins TRBV5-4 to TRBJ2-2, with D perhaps matching TRBD1 (5 bases). CDR1 and CDR2 from the germline V gene are SGHNT and YYREEE (reference sequence). This CDR3 contains 16 residues. The V gene lost 0 bases and the J gene lost 0 bases, with 9 bases spanning the gap.

The chain carries TRBV19 and TRBJ1-3; TRBD1 aligns across 11 bases. From germline, CDR1 is LNHDA and CDR2 SQIVND (reference sequence). This CDR3 region has 19 residues. The ends lost 3 bases at V and 4 bases at J; junction bases unmatched: 14. The CDR3 reads CASSINGQGASVGGNTIYF. The DNA of the CDR3 is TGTGCCAGTAGTATCAACGGACAGGGGGCTTCAGTGGGAGGAAACACCATATATTTT.

V and J are TRBV10-1 and TRBJ2-3, with TRBD2 matching over 13 bases. The V segment lost 3 bases and the J segment 2 bases; nucleotides outside the gene matches: 2. The germline V gene has CDR1 WNHNN and CDR2 SYGVQD (reference sequence). This CDR3 region has 16 residues. The DNA of the CDR3 is TGCGCCAGCAGTGAAGGACTAGCGGGGGCCACAGATACGCAGTATTTT. Encoded protein: CASSEGLAGATDTQYF.